These 8 T cell receptor beta chains came from one sample sequenced in a study of T cells after yellow fever vaccination. TCRdb analysed the 5' RACE reads with MiXCR anew, one entry per CDR3 protein. Of about 240,000 distinct CDR3 sequences in the sample, about 7.1% were seen once. The sample in question was CD4+ T cells sorted from PBMCs, obtained 15 days after the yellow fever booster vaccination. These receptors were collected from a man younger than 45 who received the YFV17D yellow fever vaccine.

This clonotype showed up many times. The gene calls are TRBV6-1 and TRBJ2-1; tentatively, D is TRBD1 or TRBD2 (5 bases each). Germline V gene data show CDR1 as MNHNS and CDR2 as SASEGT. There are 16 residues in the CDR3. The V end lost 6 bases, the J end lost 4 bases, and 19 bases lay between the germline ends. The DNA of the CDR3 is TGTGCCAGCAGGCTGACTGGGACGCAAGCTTACAATGAGCAGTTCTTC. Amino acid sequence: CASRLTGTQAYNEQFF.

This clonotype occurred a few times. This sequence joins TRBV5-6 and TRBJ2-2; TRBD2 matches 7 bases. In germline, CDR1 is SGHDT, CDR2 YYEEEE. This CDR3 comprises 14 residues. Trimming took 4 bases from V and 5 from J; bases not matched to a gene: 5. CDR3 sequence reads: CASSPLGGTGELFF. DNA of the CDR3: TGTGCCAGCAGCCCCCTCGGGGGGACCGGGGAGCTGTTTTTT.

V gene TRBV12-3 or TRBV12-4 combines with J gene TRBJ2-5, with 9 bases lining up with TRBD2. V trimming: 4 bases; J trimming: 4 bases; junction bases outside the gene matches: 7. The CDR3 is 15 residues long. CDR3 sequence: CASSYGGRVGETQYF. In DNA form, the CDR3 reads TGTGCCAGCAGTTATGGCGGGAGGGTGGGAGAGACCCAGTACTTC.

This chain links TRBV6-5 with TRBJ2-7, with D possibly being TRBD2 (6 bases). CDR1 is MNHEY, CDR2 SVGAGI, per germline. The CDR3 is made up of 14 amino acids. V gave up 4 bases and J gave up 4 bases, with 14 bases separating them. This CDR3 is CASSSDYIRYEQYF. The CDR3 DNA sequence: TGTGCCAGCAGTTCGGACTATATTCGGTACGAGCAGTACTTC.

In this sample, this clonotype turned up a few times. The gene calls are TRBV27 and TRBJ2-1; TRBD2 agrees at 11 bases. Per the germline V gene, CDR1 is MNHEY and CDR2 is SMNVEV (reference sequence). There are 14 residues in the CDR3. With V trimmed by 10 bases and J by 11 bases, 13 bases remained unmatched. In nucleotides, the CDR3 is TGTGCCACCAGCCGCGGGACTAGCGGCTCTAAGCAGTTCTTC. It encodes CATSRGTSGSKQFF.

In its sample, this clonotype was seen a few times. The J gene is TRBJ2-1, the V gene TRBV20-1, with 8 bases fitting TRBD2. With 5 bases clipped from V and 2 bases from J, the junction kept 8 bases outside the gene matches. This CDR3 region has 15 residues. CDR1 DFQATT and CDR2 SNEGSKA come from the germline V gene (reference sequence). The CDR3 sequence: CSACTSGGAYNEQFF. The DNA for the CDR3 is TGCAGTGCTTGTACTAGCGGAGGGGCCTACAATGAGCAGTTCTTC.

The table lists this clonotype with a few counts. This chain uses TRBV15 with TRBJ2-7, with a weak D call TRBD1 (6 bases). From germline, CDR1 is LNHNV and CDR2 YYDKDF (reference sequence). The V end was cut by 3 bases, the J end by 9 bases, with 12 bases between. The CDR3 sequence is 12 residues long. CDR3: CATSSTGTGQYF. The CDR3 region has the DNA TGTGCCACCAGCAGTACAGGGACGGGGCAGTACTTC. Complete variable domain (other parts from reference TRBV15 and TRBJ2-7): DAMVIQNPRYQVTQFGKPVTLSCSQTLNHNVMYWYQQKSSQAPKLLFHYYDKDFNNEADTPDNFQSRRPNTSFCFLDIRSPGLGDTAMYLCATSSTGTGQYFGPGTRLTVT.

This clonotype was seen more than once but under ten times. The DNA for the CDR3 is TGTGCCAGCAGCCGATGGACCGGCTCCTACGAGCAGTACTTC. Protein product: CASSRWTGSYEQYF. This chain joins TRBV7-2 and TRBJ2-7; D call uncertain. This CDR3 has 14 amino acids. V was shortened by 5 bases and J by 0 bases, with 11 bases between the two germline ends. Germline V gives CDR1 SGHTA, CDR2 FQGNSA.